This T cell receptor (beta chain) comes out of a study of identical twins. V was clipped by 5 bases and J by 4 bases, with 17 bases between them. CDR1 and CDR2 from the germline V gene are PRHDT and FYEKMQ (reference sequence). There are 15 residues in the CDR3. TCRdb used MiXCR to reprocess the 5' RACE reads, holding one entry per CDR3 protein. The table records more than 650,000 distinct CDR3 sequences, roughly 6% of them present only once. The source of this sequence is a man younger than 35 in good health. Sequencing was carried out using naive T cells sorted from blood. This chain links TRBV13 with TRBJ2-5; D is perhaps TRBD2 (6 bases). DNA for the CDR3: TGTGCCAGCAGCGAGGGGACGGGAGCCGTAGAGACCCAGTACTTC. Protein product: CASSEGTGAVETQYF.